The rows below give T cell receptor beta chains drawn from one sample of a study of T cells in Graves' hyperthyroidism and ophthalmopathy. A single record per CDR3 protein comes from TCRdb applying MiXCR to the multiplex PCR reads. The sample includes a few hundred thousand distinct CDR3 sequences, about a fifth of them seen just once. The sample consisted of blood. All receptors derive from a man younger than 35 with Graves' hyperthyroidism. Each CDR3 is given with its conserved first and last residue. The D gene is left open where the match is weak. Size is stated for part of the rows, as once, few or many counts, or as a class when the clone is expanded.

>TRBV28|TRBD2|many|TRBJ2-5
TGTGCCAGCAGAGATCTAGCGGGGTACCAAGAGACCCAGTACTTC
CASRDLAGYQETQYF
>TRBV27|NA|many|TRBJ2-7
TGTGCCAGCAGTTTTGGTGAGACCTACGAGCAGTACTTC
CASSFGETYEQYF
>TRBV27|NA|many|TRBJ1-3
TGTGCCAGCAGTCGCCTCGCCTCTAGCCACACCATATATTTT
CASSRLASSHTIYF
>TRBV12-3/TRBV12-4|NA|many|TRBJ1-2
TGTGCCAGCAGTTCCGAGACCTGGGGCTACACCTTC
CASSSETWGYTF
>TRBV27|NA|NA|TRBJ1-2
TGTGCCAGCAGTTTAAGGTGGCAGGGCAACTATGGCTACACCTTC
CASSLRWQGNYGYTF
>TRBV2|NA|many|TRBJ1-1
TGTGCCGGTACAGGTGCCATGAACACTGAAGCTTTCTTT
CAGTGAMNTEAFF
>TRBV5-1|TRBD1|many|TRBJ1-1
TGCGCCAGCAGCTTGACAGGGGGGGGGAACACTGAAGCTTTCTTT
CASSLTGGGNTEAFF
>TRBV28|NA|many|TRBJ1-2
TGTGCCAGCAAACCGCACCGACGGACATATGGCGCGGGCTACACCTTC
CASKPHRRTYGAGYTF
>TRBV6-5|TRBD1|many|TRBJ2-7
TGTGCCAGCAGTCGACAGGGGGTAGGTTACGAGCAGTACTTC
CASSRQGVGYEQYF
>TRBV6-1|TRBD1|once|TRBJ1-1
TGTGCCAGCAGTCGACGGACAGGGGTCACTGAAGCTTTCTTT
CASSRRTGVTEAFF
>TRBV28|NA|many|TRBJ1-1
TGTGCCACTAAGGGTTTGGAGGCTGAAGCTTTCTTT
CATKGLEAEAFF
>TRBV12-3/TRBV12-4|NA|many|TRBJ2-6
TGTGCCAGCAGTTTTTGGGGCCAGAGCTCTGGGGCCAACGTCCTGACTTTC
CASSFWGQSSGANVLTF
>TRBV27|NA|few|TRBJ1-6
TGTGCCAGCAGTTTTGACCTTTATAATTCACCCCTCCACTTT
CASSFDLYNSPLHF
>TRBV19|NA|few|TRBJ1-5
TGTGCCAGTAGTATACTCCTTTGGGGAGACGGGGGGCCCCAGCATTTT
CASSILLWGDGGPQHF
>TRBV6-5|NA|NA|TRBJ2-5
TGTGCCAGCAGTTACGGTCAGGCCAGAGAGACCCAGTACTTC
CASSYGQARETQYF
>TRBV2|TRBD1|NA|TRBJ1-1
TGTGCCAGCAGTGAAAACCTCGGACAGGGAAACACTGAAGCTTTCTTT
CASSENLGQGNTEAFF
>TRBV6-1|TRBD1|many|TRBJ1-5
TGTGCCAGCAAACTGGACAGGGCTTATAGCAATCAGCCCCAGCATTTT
CASKLDRAYSNQPQHF
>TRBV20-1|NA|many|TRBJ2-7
TGCAGTGCTTCGGGACGCTACGAGCAGTACTTC
CSASGRYEQYF
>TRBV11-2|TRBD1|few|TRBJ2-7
TGTGCCAGCAGCTTTGGTTCAGGGGGCTCCTACGAGCAGTACTTC
CASSFGSGGSYEQYF
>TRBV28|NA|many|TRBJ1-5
TGTGCCAGCAGTGCGGGTGGCAGGCCCAATCAGCCCCAGCATTTT
CASSAGGRPNQPQHF
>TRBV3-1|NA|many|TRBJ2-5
TGTGCCAGCAGCCAGAGGGGCGGAGAGACCCAGTACTTC
CASSQRGGETQYF
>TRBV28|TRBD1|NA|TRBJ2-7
TGTGCCAGCCACCGGGACAGCCACCCCTCCTACGAGCAGTACTTC
CASHRDSHPSYEQYF
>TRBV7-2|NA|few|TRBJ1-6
TGTGCCAGCAGCCCCACAACCTACTCGGGTAATTCACCCCTCCACTTT
CASSPTTYSGNSPLHF
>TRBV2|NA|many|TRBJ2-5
TGTGCCAGCAGTGTCAGTGGGGGAGAGACCCAGTACTTC
CASSVSGGETQYF
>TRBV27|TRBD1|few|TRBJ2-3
TGTGCCAGCAGTTTATCAGCCCCCGGACAGGGCGGGGATACGCAGTATTTT
CASSLSAPGQGGDTQYF
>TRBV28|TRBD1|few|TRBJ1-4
TGTGCCAGCAGTTCACAGACAGGGGGCGGTGAAAAACTGTTTTTT
CASSSQTGGGEKLFF
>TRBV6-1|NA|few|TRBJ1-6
TGTGCCAGCAGTCCAGGGTGGCGGTCACCCCTCCACTTT
CASSPGWRSPLHF
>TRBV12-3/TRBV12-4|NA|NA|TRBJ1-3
TGTGCCAGCAGTTACGCTGAACCCAGGGGTGGAAACACCATATATTTT
CASSYAEPRGGNTIYF
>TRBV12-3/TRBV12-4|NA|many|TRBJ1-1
TGTGCCAGCAGTTTGCGACGGAGTGAAGCTTTCTTT
CASSLRRSEAFF
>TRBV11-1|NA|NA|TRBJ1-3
TGTGCCAGCAGCCCTGCCTCGCAGGGTAGTGGAAACACCATATATTTT
CASSPASQGSGNTIYF
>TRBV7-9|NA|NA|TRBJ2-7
TGTGCCAGCAGCCCGCAGACAGGTGGCTACGAGCAGTACTTC
CASSPQTGGYEQYF
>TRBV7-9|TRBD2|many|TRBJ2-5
TGTGCCAGCAGCCCCTCGGGGGGTTATCAAGAGACCCAGTACTTC
CASSPSGGYQETQYF
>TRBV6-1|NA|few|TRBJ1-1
TGTGCCAGCAGTGGCTACGGGGGGTCAGCAAACACTGTAGCTTTCTTT
CASSGYGGSANTVAFF
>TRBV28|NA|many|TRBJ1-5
TGTGCCAGCAGCCGCTTCGACATGGCCGGCAATCAGCCCCAGCATTTT
CASSRFDMAGNQPQHF
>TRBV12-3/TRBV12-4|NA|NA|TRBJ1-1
TGTGCCAGCAGGACAGGTACGGGGACTGAAGCTTTCTTT
CASRTGTGTEAFF
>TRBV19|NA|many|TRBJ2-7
TGTGCCAGTAGTAAAACAGGGACCTACGAGCAGTACTTC
CASSKTGTYEQYF
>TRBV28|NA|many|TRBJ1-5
TGTGCCAGCAGTTCCGGGGTTCAGCCCCAGCATTTT
CASSSGVQPQHF
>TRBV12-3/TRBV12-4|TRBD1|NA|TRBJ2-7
TGTGCCAGCAGTCCGCAGGACAGGGTGGCCGAGCAGTACTTC
CASSPQDRVAEQYF
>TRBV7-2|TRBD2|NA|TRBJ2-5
TGTGCCAGCAGCTTGGGCGGGGGGTCTTGGGGAGAGACCCAGTACTTC
CASSLGGGSWGETQYF
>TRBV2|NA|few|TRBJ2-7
TGTGCCAGCAAAGGTTTCAGGGGAGCCTACGAGCAGTACTTC
CASKGFRGAYEQYF
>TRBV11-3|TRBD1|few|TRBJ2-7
TGTGCCAGCAGCTTAGGACAGGGTTTTGAGCAGTACTTC
CASSLGQGFEQYF
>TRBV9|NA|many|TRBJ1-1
TGTGCCAGCAGCGTAGCTCCGACCGGAGGCACTGAAGCTTTCTTT
CASSVAPTGGTEAFF
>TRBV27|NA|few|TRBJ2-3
TGTGCCAGCAGTCTTCAGAGTCCTAGCCTCACAGATACGCAGTATTTT
CASSLQSPSLTDTQYF
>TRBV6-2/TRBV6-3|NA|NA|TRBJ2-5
TGTGCCAGCAACTTACTAAGAGGATTGGGGTCCCAGTACTTC
CASNLLRGLGSQYF
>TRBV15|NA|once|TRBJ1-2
TGTGCCACCAGCAGTCCGGGCAGAGGGACCTCTTGGGGGTATGGCTACACCTTC
CATSSPGRGTSWGYGYTF